These 19 T cell receptor beta chains came from one sample sequenced in a study of post-analysis software for immune sequencing data. Included in the TCR beta cDNA libraries were unique molecular identifiers. One entry per CDR3 protein results from TCRdb running MiXCR on the PCR reads. Among fewer than 850,000 distinct CDR3 sequences, around 46% were seen once, and the ten largest hold 4.9%. Their antigen targets remain unknown. Overall study findings and caveats: TRBV5-6, TRBV5-1 and TRBV20-1 were among several TRBV segments more frequent in patients than controls.

The sample consisted of blood. All receptors derive from a girl aged 5-17 years with multiple sclerosis.

This clonotype turned up a few times. The chain is built from TRBV6-5 and TRBJ2-1; 14 nucleotides align to TRBD2. Germline V gene sequence: CDR1 MNHEY, CDR2 SVGAGI. V gave up 7 bases and J gave up 6 bases; unmatched junction bases: 5. The CDR3 is 15 residues long. In nucleotides, the CDR3 is TGTGCCAGCACAAGGACTAGCGGGAGGTCCAATGAGCAGTTCTTC. Translated, it gives CASTRTSGRSNEQFF.

The rearrangement uses TRBV25-1 and TRBJ2-7; 8 bases fit TRBD2. The germline CDR1 and CDR2 sequences are MGHDK and SYGVNS. V was clipped by 4 bases and J by 4 bases; unmatched bases: 6. CDR3 length: 14 amino acids. The CDR3, as DNA: TGTGCCAGCAGTGGGACTAGCAGAGCTTACGAGCAGTACTTC. It yields the protein CASSGTSRAYEQYF.

This clonotype has a handful of counts. The chain links TRBV6-1 to TRBJ2-1; perhaps TRBD2 as D (6 bases). The CDR3 length is 14 residues. Germline lookup yields CDR1 MNHNS and CDR2 SASEGT. V shed 10 bases and J shed 2 bases, with 15 bases lying between them. The CDR3 region has the DNA TGTGCCATCTATCGGGAGTTCCCCTACAATGAGCAGTTCTTC. Encoded protein: CAIYREFPYNEQFF.

CDR3 amino acids: CASSQGLEMGNEQFF. CDR3 DNA sequence: TGCGCCAGCAGCCAAGGACTAGAGATGGGAAATGAGCAGTTCTTC. This chain connects TRBV4-3 to TRBJ2-1; a weak D match, TRBD2 (6 bases). Germline V gene sequence: CDR1 LGHNA, CDR2 YSLEER. V was cut by 1 base and J by 7 bases, with 14 bases left in between. This CDR3 spans 15 amino acids.

The chain links TRBV10-3 to TRBJ2-6; D gene ambiguous. V dropped 4 bases and J dropped 4 bases, with 26 bases sitting between them. Per the germline V gene, CDR1 is ENHRY and CDR2 is SYGVKD. The CDR3 runs to 20 residues. The CDR3 DNA reads as TGTGCCATCAGTGGTCTGAAAAACAGCTTTATGTTCGGGGGGGCCAACGTCCTGACTTTC. It encodes CAISGLKNSFMFGGANVLTF.

V gene TRBV4-3 combines with J gene TRBJ2-4; D possibly corresponds to TRBD2 (6 bases). CDR3 size: 19 residues. The germline V and J ends were trimmed by 0 bases and 0 bases, with 18 bases remaining between them. Germline V gene sequence: CDR1 LGHNA, CDR2 YSLEER. The CDR3 nucleotides are TGCGCCAGCAGCCAAGATCCTGGAGGGACGGATCTAGCCAAAAACATTCAGTACTTC. As protein: CASSQDPGGTDLAKNIQYF.

V gene TRBV6-6 combines with J gene TRBJ2-7; 7 bases map to TRBD1. Germline V lookup: CDR1 MNHNY, CDR2 SVGAGI (reference sequence). This CDR3 is 14 amino acids long. Trimming removed 2 bases from V and 5 bases from J; junction bases left unmatched: 6. The CDR3 region is CASSYPQGVDEQYF. CDR3 nucleotide sequence: TGTGCCAGCAGTTACCCGCAGGGGGTAGACGAGCAGTACTTC.

The V call is TRBV29-1, the J call TRBJ2-5, with a weak D call TRBD2 (5 bases). V dropped 6 bases and J dropped 5 bases, with 10 bases sitting between them. CDR1 is SQVTM, CDR2 ANQGSEA, per germline. The CDR3 extends over 11 amino acids. This CDR3 reads CSVYGGETQYF. CDR3 in DNA: TGCAGCGTGTACGGCGGGGAGACCCAGTACTTC.

The rearrangement links TRBV20-1 to TRBJ2-3; no clear D gene. The CDR3 sequence is 11 residues long. Germline V gene lookup returns CDR1 DFQATT and CDR2 SNEGSKA (reference sequence). V dropped 2 bases and J dropped 5 bases, with 5 bases sitting between them. CDR3 loop: CSARYVDTQYF. The CDR3 region has the DNA TGCAGTGCTAGATATGTAGATACGCAGTATTTT.

This clonotype has just one count. V is TRBV20-1 and J is TRBJ2-5; a weak D match, TRBD2 (6 bases). Trimming shortened V by 6 bases and J by 2 bases, and 13 bases separated the two germline ends. The CDR3 spans 13 residues. Germline values: CDR1 DFQATT, CDR2 SNEGSKA (reference sequence). The CDR3 DNA reads as TGCAGTGCGGAGGGACTCATACAAGAGACCCAGTACTTC. It specifies CSAEGLIQETQYF.

This clonotype was picked up a small number of times. This rearrangement joins TRBV12-3 or TRBV12-4 to TRBJ2-7; TRBD1 matches 7 bases. J lost 6 bases, V lost 6 bases, and 8 bases had no gene match. The CDR3 has 13 amino acids. The CDR3 DNA reads as TGTGCCAGCAGCCACGACAGGGTCGGCGAGCAGTACTTC. Its translation is CASSHDRVGEQYF.

V is TRBV18 and J is TRBJ2-3; 7 nucleotides agree with TRBD2. CDR3 length equals 15 residues. V shed 1 base, J shed 4 bases, and the junction held 5 bases outside the gene matches. Germline V CDR1 and CDR2: KGHSH, LQKENI. CDR3 protein: CASSPLGGGADTQYF. The CDR3 DNA reads TGTGCCAGCTCACCACTAGGCGGGGGAGCAGATACGCAGTATTTT. Full variable domain (rest looked up from reference TRBV18 and TRBJ2-3): NAGVMQNPRHLVRRRGQEARLRCSPMKGHSHVYWYRQLPEEGLKFMVYLQKENIIDESGMPKERFSAEFPKEGPSILRIQQVVRGDSAAYFCASSPLGGGADTQYFGPGTRLTVL.

A few counts support this clonotype. The chain is built from TRBV5-1 and TRBJ1-6, with a possible D match to TRBD1 (5 bases). The CDR3 is made up of 16 amino acids. Germline V gene lookup returns CDR1 SGHRS and CDR2 YFSETQ. Deletions cut 0 bases from V and 7 bases from J, with 14 bases between. The CDR3 spells CASSLGNTGGNSPLHF. DNA for the CDR3: TGCGCCAGCAGCTTGGGGAACACCGGGGGGAATTCACCCCTCCACTTT.

The chain is built from TRBV7-3 and TRBJ2-7; D gene ambiguous. The V end was cut by 5 bases, the J end by 1 base, with 12 bases between. The germline V gene encodes CDR1 SGHTA and CDR2 FQGTGA. There are 14 residues in the CDR3. CDR3 loop: CASSPQQNSYEQYF. The CDR3 DNA reads as TGTGCCAGCAGCCCACAACAGAATTCCTACGAGCAGTACTTC.

This clonotype has just a few counts. The chain recombines TRBV20-1 with TRBJ2-3; no definite D call. The V and J ends lost 5 bases and 2 bases respectively, with 11 bases between them. The V gene's germline CDR1 is DFQATT and CDR2 SNEGSKA (reference sequence). This CDR3 comprises 13 residues. Written as DNA, the CDR3 is TGCAGTGCTCAAGAACTCGACACAGATACGCAGTATTTT. Its protein is CSAQELDTDTQYF.

The J gene is TRBJ2-2, the V gene TRBV12-3 or TRBV12-4; D gene uncertain. The V and J ends lost 2 bases and 5 bases respectively, with 6 bases between them. This CDR3 region has 13 residues. Here the CDR3 DNA reads TGTGCCAGCAGTTTATCCCCGACCGGGGAGCTGTTTTTT. Amino acid sequence: CASSLSPTGELFF.

In its sample, this clonotype was seen a few times. A read error may account for a junction end that differs from germline. Written as DNA, the CDR3 is TGTGCCGGCAGTGATGGAGCGAGGGATGAGCAGTTCTTC. Protein sequence: CAGSDGARDEQFF. The chain employs TRBV12-3 or TRBV12-4 and TRBJ2-1; a weak D match, TRBD2 (5 bases). The CDR3 has 13 residues.

The chain recombines TRBV20-1 with TRBJ1-2; a weak D match, TRBD1 (5 bases). Germline CDR1 reads DFQATT; CDR2 reads SNEGSKA (reference sequence). Trimming shortened V by 1 base and J by 7 bases, and 13 bases separated the two germline ends. This CDR3 contains 13 residues. CDR3 coding DNA: TGCAGTGCTAGAGTGAGGGCCGGGGGTGGCTACACCTTC. Translating gives CSARVRAGGGYTF.

This chain links TRBV18 with TRBJ2-1, with D possibly TRBD2 on 5 matching bases. This CDR3 comprises 15 residues. V was shortened by 5 bases and J by 1 base, with 12 bases between the two germline ends. Germline values: CDR1 KGHSH, CDR2 LQKENI. The CDR3 here is CASSDPGRSYNEQFF. DNA of the CDR3: TGTGCCAGCTCAGATCCGGGAAGGTCCTACAATGAGCAGTTCTTC.